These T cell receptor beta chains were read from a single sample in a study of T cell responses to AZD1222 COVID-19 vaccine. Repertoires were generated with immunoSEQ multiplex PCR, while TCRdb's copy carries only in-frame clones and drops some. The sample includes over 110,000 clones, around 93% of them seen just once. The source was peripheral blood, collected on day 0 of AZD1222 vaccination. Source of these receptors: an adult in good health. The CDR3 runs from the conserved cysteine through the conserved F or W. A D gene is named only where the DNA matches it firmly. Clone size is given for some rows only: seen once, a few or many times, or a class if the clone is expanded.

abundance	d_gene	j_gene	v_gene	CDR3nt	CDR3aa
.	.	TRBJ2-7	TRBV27	TGTGCCAGCAGTTTAAGCAGGCCGGGGGACGAGCAGTACTTC	CASSLSRPGDEQYF
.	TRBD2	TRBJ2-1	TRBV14	TGTGCCAGCAGCCAAGCACTAGCGGTAAATGAGCAGTTCTTC	CASSQALAVNEQFF
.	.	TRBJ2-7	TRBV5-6	TGTGCCAGCAGCTTGGTTCAGGGACTCAGCGAGCAGTACTTC	CASSLVQGLSEQYF
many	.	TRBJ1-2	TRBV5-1	TGCGCCAGCAGCTTGGAACAGGTTGGAGGCTACACCTTC	CASSLEQVGGYTF
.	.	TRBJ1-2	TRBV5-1	TGCGCCAGCAGCCCAGGACCGGACAACTATGGCTACACCTTC	CASSPGPDNYGYTF
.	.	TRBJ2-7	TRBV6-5	TGTGCCAGCAGACAGGTCTCCTACGAGCAGTACTTC	CASRQVSYEQYF
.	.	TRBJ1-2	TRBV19	TGTGCCAGTAGTATCCCGTTAGCCTATGGCTACACCTTC	CASSIPLAYGYTF
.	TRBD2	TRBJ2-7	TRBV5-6	TGTGCCAGCAGCTTAGCGGGGACTAGCTCCTACGAGCAGTACTTC	CASSLAGTSSYEQYF
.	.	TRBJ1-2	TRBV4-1	TGCGCCAGCAGCCTTTCACCTGCAGAAGCTAACTATGGCTACACCTTC	CASSLSPAEANYGYTF
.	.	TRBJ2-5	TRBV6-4	TGTGCCAGCAGTCACCTGCACAGGCCTGGAGAGACCCAGTACTTC	CASSHLHRPGETQYF
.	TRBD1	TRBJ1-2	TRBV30	TGTGCCTGGAGTCAGGACAGGCGGTATGGCTACACCTTC	CAWSQDRRYGYTF
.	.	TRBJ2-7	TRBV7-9	TGTGCCAGCAGCCATGTCTCCTACGAGCAGTACTTC	CASSHVSYEQYF
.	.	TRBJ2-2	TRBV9	TGTGCCAGCAGCGTGTTGAACCCATCGAACACCGGGGAGCTGTTTTTT	CASSVLNPSNTGELFF
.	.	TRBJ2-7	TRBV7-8	TGTGCCAGCAGCTTAGCTGGCGTAAGCTCCTACGAGCAGTACTTC	CASSLAGVSSYEQYF
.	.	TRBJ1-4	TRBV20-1	TGCAGTGCTAGTAACGTAAACCATGAAAAACTGTTTTTT	CSASNVNHEKLFF
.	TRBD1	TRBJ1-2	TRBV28	TGTGCCAGCAGTGGGGGACAGGGGGTCTATGGCTACACCTTC	CASSGGQGVYGYTF
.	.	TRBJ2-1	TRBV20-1	TGCAGTGCTAGTGATTCCCTCGGCTCGGGACCCTTCAATGAGCAGTTCTTC	CSASDSLGSGPFNEQFF
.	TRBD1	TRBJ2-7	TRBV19	TGTGCCAGTAGTAGGGGACAGGTTCAAATGGAGCAGTACTTC	CASSRGQVQMEQYF
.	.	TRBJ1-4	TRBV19	TGTGCCAGTACTAGGGACCCTACAACTAATGAAAAACTGTTTTTT	CASTRDPTTNEKLFF
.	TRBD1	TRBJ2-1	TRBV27	TGTGCCAGCAGCCGCCTCCCGGGGACAGGCGACAATGAGCAGTTCTTC	CASSRLPGTGDNEQFF
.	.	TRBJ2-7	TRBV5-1	TGCGCCAGCAGCCCAGCACAGATTTACGAGCAGTACTTC	CASSPAQIYEQYF
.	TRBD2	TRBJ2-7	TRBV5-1	TGCGTCAGCAGCTTACTAGCGGGAGACTACGAGCAGTACTTC	CVSSLLAGDYEQYF
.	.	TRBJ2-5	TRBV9	TGTGCCAGCAGCGCCGGACTGAAAGAGACCCAGTACTTC	CASSAGLKETQYF
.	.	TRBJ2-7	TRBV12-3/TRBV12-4	TGTGCCAGCAGGGTGGCTGGTTCCGAGCAGTACTTC	CASRVAGSEQYF